Following are 8 T cell receptor beta chains from one sample sequenced in a study of vaccination and CD4 T cells after COVID-19. As to treatment: roughly 11-day PBMC culture with coronavirus spike peptide pools or control peptides (ViraFEST assay). The antigens of these receptors remain unknown. The study sequenced cultured CD4+ T cell DNA using the Oncomine TCR Beta short-read assay. Using its own MiXCR run on the PCR reads, TCRdb lists one record per CDR3 protein. The sample holds about 15,000 distinct CDR3 sequences, approximately 40% seen once. This specimen consisted of CD4+ T cells from blood, cultured in vitro, obtained before SARS-CoV-2 vaccination. These receptors were taken from a human donor who had recovered from COVID-19.

The chain uses TRBV7-2 and TRBJ1-3; no firm D call. The CDR3 sequence is 18 residues long. The V end lost 5 bases, the J end lost 2 bases, and 22 bases lay between the germline ends. Germline CDR1 and CDR2: SGHTA and FQGNSA. In DNA form, the CDR3 reads TGTGCCAGCAGCCTCCTCGGCCAGGTAGTTCCGCCTGGAAACACCATATATTTT. This translates into CASSLLGQVVPPGNTIYF.

The J gene is TRBJ1-3, the V gene TRBV7-9; no firm D call. V was cut by 1 base and J by 0 bases, with 1 base left in between. Germline values: CDR1 SEHNR, CDR2 FQNEAQ (reference sequence). CDR3 length equals 13 residues. In nucleotides, the CDR3 is TGTGCCAGCAGCTTAGGCTCTGGAAACACCATATATTTT. Its protein is CASSLGSGNTIYF.

There are a few counts of this clonotype. The chain is built from TRBV6-2 or TRBV6-3 and TRBJ1-6; a weak D match, TRBD1 (6 bases). Germline CDR1 is MNHEY and CDR2 is SVGEGT. Trimming stripped 5 bases from V and 10 bases from J, with 18 bases between. The CDR3 is 15 amino acids. The DNA for the CDR3 is TGTGCCAGCAGTCACCCCGTGGGGGGCGGCTCACCCCTCCACTTT. This encodes CASSHPVGGGSPLHF.

The chain joins TRBV20-1 to TRBJ1-4; D call uncertain. With 0 bases removed from V and 3 bases from J, the gap between germline ends came to 8 bases. Germline V gene data show CDR1 as DFQATT and CDR2 as SNEGSKA (reference sequence). The length of the CDR3 is 14 residues. The CDR3 here is CSARERAANEKLFF. The CDR3 region has the DNA TGCAGTGCTAGAGAGAGGGCCGCTAATGAAAAACTGTTTTTT.

This chain uses TRBV6-5 with TRBJ2-6; 11 bases map to TRBD1. CDR1 is MNHEY, CDR2 SVGAGI, per germline. Trimming cost V 4 bases and J 3 bases; bases outside gene matches: 5. This CDR3 has 17 residues. Written as DNA, the CDR3 is TGTGCCAGCAGTTCCGGACAGGGGGCGTATGGGGCCAACGTCCTGACTTTC. This encodes CASSSGQGAYGANVLTF.

The chain joins TRBV28 to TRBJ2-3; 9 positions agree with TRBD1. The V gene end was trimmed by 6 bases and the J gene end by 4 bases; junction bases not matched to a gene: 2. This CDR3 region has 13 residues. CDR1 is MDHEN and CDR2 is SYDVKM in the germline V gene. CDR3 loop: CASSRDRADTQYF. The CDR3 bases are TGTGCCAGCAGCCGGGACAGGGCAGATACGCAGTATTTT.

This clonotype showed up just a few times. The CDR3 here is CSAVRDLLGGEQYF. The CDR3 DNA reads TGCAGTGCTGTCCGGGACCTCCTAGGGGGCGAGCAGTACTTC. The chain uses TRBV20-1 and TRBJ2-7; TRBD1 is a possible D gene (6 bases). Trimming cost V 5 bases and J 6 bases, with 20 bases left between them. Germline CDR1 is DFQATT and CDR2 is SNEGSKA (reference sequence). The CDR3 runs 14 residues.

The chain carries TRBV5-5 and TRBJ2-4, with D tentatively TRBD1 or TRBD2 (7 bases each). V lost 4 bases, J lost 7 bases, and 15 bases lay in between. The CDR3 runs 14 residues. The V gene's germline CDR1 is SGHKS and CDR2 YYEKEE (reference sequence). CDR3 amino acids: CASSLFQGGNIQYF. The CDR3 bases are TGTGCCAGCAGCCTGTTTCAGGGGGGGAACATTCAGTACTTC.